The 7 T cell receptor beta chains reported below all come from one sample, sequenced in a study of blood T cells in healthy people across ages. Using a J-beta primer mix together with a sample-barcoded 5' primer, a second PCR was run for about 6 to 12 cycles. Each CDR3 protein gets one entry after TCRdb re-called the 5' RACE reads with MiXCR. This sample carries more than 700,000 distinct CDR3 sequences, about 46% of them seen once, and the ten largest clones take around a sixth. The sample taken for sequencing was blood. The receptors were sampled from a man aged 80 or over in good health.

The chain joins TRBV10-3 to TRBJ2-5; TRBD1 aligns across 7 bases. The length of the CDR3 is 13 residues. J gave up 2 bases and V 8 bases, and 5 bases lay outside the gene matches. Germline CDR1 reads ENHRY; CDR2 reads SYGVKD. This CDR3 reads CAIRQGTQETQYF. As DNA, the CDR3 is TGTGCCATCCGACAGGGAACTCAAGAGACCCAGTACTTC.

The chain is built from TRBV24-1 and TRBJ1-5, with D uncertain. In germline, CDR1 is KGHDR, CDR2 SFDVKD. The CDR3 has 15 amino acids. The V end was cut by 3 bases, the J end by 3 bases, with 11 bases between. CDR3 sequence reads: CATSDASNYNQPQHF. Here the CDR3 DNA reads TGTGCCACCAGTGATGCGAGTAATTACAATCAGCCCCAGCATTTT.

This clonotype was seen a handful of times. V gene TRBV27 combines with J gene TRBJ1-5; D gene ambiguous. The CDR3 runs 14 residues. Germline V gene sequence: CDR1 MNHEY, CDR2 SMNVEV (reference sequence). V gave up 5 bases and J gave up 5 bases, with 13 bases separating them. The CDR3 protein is CASSRPGGDQPQHF. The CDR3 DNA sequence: TGTGCCAGCAGTCGACCGGGCGGCGATCAGCCCCAGCATTTT.

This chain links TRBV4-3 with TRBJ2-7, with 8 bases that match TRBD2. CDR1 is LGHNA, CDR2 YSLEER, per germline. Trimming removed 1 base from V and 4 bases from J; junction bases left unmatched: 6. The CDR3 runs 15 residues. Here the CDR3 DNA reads TGCGCCAGCAGCCAAGTGCGGGGGGCCCAATACGAGCAGTACTTC. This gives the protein CASSQVRGAQYEQYF.

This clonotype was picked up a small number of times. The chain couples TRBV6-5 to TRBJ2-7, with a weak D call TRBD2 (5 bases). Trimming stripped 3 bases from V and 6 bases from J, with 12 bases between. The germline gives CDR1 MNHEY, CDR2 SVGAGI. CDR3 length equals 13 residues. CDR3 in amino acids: CASSYTRRGEQYF. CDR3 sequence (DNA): TGTGCCAGCAGTTATACTAGGAGAGGCGAGCAGTACTTC.

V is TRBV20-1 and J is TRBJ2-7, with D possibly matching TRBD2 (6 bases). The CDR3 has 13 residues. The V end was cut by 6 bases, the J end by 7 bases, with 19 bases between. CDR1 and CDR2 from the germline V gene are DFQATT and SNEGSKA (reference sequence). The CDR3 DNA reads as TGCAGTGCCTCACATTGGGGGGAAGATGAGCAGTACTTC. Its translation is CSASHWGEDEQYF.

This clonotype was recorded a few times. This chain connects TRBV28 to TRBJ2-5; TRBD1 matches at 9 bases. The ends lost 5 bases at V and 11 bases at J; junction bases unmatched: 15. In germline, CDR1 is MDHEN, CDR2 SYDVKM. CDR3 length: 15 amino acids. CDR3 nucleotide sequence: TGTGCCAGCAGTCAGGGGACAGGGTTAACTATTGAGCAGTACTTC. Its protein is CASSQGTGLTIEQYF.